Following are 20 T cell receptor beta chains from one sample sequenced in a study of patients and donors after allogeneic stem cell transplantation. Each CDR3 protein is one row after TCRdb ran MiXCR on the RT-PCR reads. The top ten hold roughly 6.4% of the sample, which has about 960,000 distinct CDR3 sequences, roughly 18% seen once. Sequences were obtained from blood, either unsorted or a sorted T cell fraction (not recorded which). All receptors derive from a human donor who was either an allogeneic HSCT recipient or a stem cell or donor lymphocyte infusion donor (not recorded which). It is not recorded whose cells these are; they may come from a transplant donor.

This clonotype was counted between two and nine times. The chain uses TRBV25-1 and TRBJ2-7; 9 bases line up with TRBD1. Germline values: CDR1 MGHDK, CDR2 SYGVNS. This CDR3 is built from 14 residues. The V gene end was trimmed by 6 bases and the J gene end by 4 bases; junction bases not matched to a gene: 7. CDR3 sequence: CASRTGTGTYEQYF. The CDR3 coding sequence is TGTGCCAGCAGAACCGGGACAGGGACATACGAGCAGTACTTC.

This clonotype was counted many times. The chain employs TRBV12-3 or TRBV12-4 and TRBJ1-2, with D possibly matching TRBD1 (5 bases). The CDR3 totals 13 residues. The V end lost 6 bases, the J end lost 2 bases, and 10 bases lay between the germline ends. CDR3 in DNA: TGTGCCAGCAGCCTACAGGAAAACTATGGCTACACCTTC. This sequence encodes CASSLQENYGYTF.

This sequence joins TRBV20-1 and TRBJ1-5; D is uncertain. CDR3 length: 16 amino acids. V was clipped by 3 bases and J by 0 bases, with 15 bases between them. Looked up from germline, CDR1 is DFQATT and CDR2 is SNEGSKA (reference sequence). In DNA, the CDR3 is TGCAGTGCTAGCCCCCCCTTGGGTAATAGCAATCAGCCCCAGCATTTT. Amino acid sequence: CSASPPLGNSNQPQHF.

The table lists this clonotype with many counts. The chain uses TRBV12-3 or TRBV12-4 and TRBJ1-6; the match to TRBD1 covers 10 bases. V dropped 6 bases and J dropped 10; count of bases not matched to a gene: 6. The CDR3 loop spans 14 amino acids. DNA of the CDR3: TGTGCCAGCAGGACCGGGACAGGGGTCTCACCCCTCCACTTT. This translates into CASRTGTGVSPLHF.

This clonotype occurred many times. The V gene is TRBV12-3 or TRBV12-4, the J gene TRBJ1-5; the D is unclear. V was shortened by 5 bases and J by 6 bases, with 11 bases between the two germline ends. The CDR3 totals 13 residues. As DNA, the CDR3 is TGTGCCAGCAGTACGAGCCAAGGTCAGCCCCAGCATTTT. Translation: CASSTSQGQPQHF.

The rearrangement uses TRBV20-1 and TRBJ2-3; weak D call: TRBD1 (6 bases). The V end was cut by 5 bases, the J end by 1 base, with 25 bases between. CDR1 and CDR2 (germline): DFQATT, SNEGSKA (reference sequence). This CDR3 has 18 amino acids. The CDR3 region is CSAPPMDSQVGGTDTQYF. The CDR3 DNA is TGCAGTGCTCCCCCGATGGACAGCCAAGTAGGTGGCACAGATACGCAGTATTTT.

This chain uses TRBV11-2 with TRBJ2-7; D unclear. Germline CDR1 SGHAT, CDR2 FQNNGV. The CDR3 is made up of 11 amino acids. V was cut by 6 bases and J by 2 bases, with 5 bases left in between. This CDR3 is CASSIAYEQYF. DNA of the CDR3: TGTGCCAGCAGTATAGCCTACGAGCAGTACTTC.

This clonotype was seen repeatedly, ten times or more. The V gene is TRBV5-1, the J gene TRBJ2-1, with 11 bases lining up with TRBD2. V gave up 0 bases and J gave up 5 bases; unmatched junction bases: 1. Germline V gives CDR1 SGHRS, CDR2 YFSETQ. CDR3 length: 15 residues. CDR3 in amino acids: CASSLGLAGNNEQFF. Here the CDR3 DNA reads TGCGCCAGCAGCTTGGGACTAGCGGGGAACAATGAGCAGTTCTTC.

The rearrangement joins TRBV3-1 to TRBJ2-7, with a tentative D call TRBD2 (5 bases). This CDR3 spans 16 amino acids. The V gene's germline CDR1 is LGHDT and CDR2 YNNKEL (reference sequence). V shed 0 bases and J shed 5 bases, with 17 bases lying between them. The CDR3 DNA follows: TGTGCCAGCAGCCAAGACGGGGTCGGGATACAAAACGAGCAGTACTTC. Translated, it gives CASSQDGVGIQNEQYF.

This clonotype was seen more than once but under ten times. This rearrangement joins TRBV9 to TRBJ2-1; unclear D gene. CDR1 and CDR2 (germline): SGDLS, YYNGEE. CDR3 length: 14 residues. The V and J ends lost 0 bases and 4 bases respectively, with 8 bases between them. The CDR3 nucleotides read TGTGCCAGCAGCGTAGTCACCTCGTACAATGAGCAGTTCTTC. It translates to CASSVVTSYNEQFF.

This clonotype was recorded at least ten times. The V gene is TRBV5-1, the J gene TRBJ1-1, with D perhaps TRBD1 (5 bases). The germline V and J ends were trimmed by 0 bases and 2 bases, with 8 bases remaining between them. There are 14 residues in the CDR3. CDR1 SGHRS and CDR2 YFSETQ come from the germline V gene. CDR3 sequence reads: CASSLAGTNTEAFF. CDR3 bases: TGCGCCAGCAGCTTGGCCGGGACCAACACTGAAGCTTTCTTT.

The chain employs TRBV10-3 and TRBJ2-5; possibly TRBD1 for D (5 bases). V shed 3 bases and J shed 3 bases, with 5 bases lying between them. CDR1 is ENHRY, CDR2 SYGVKD, per germline. The CDR3 consists of 12 residues. CDR3 sequence (DNA): TGTGCCATCAGTGACAGGGAAGAGACCCAGTACTTC. It yields the protein CAISDREETQYF.

This clonotype was picked up many times. The CDR3 spells CASSQEGTGNTGELFF. CDR3 DNA: TGCGCCAGCAGCCAAGAGGGGACAGGGAACACCGGGGAGCTGTTTTTT. The V and J genes are TRBV4-3 and TRBJ2-2; 8 bases map to TRBD1. Germline lookup yields CDR1 LGHNA and CDR2 YSLEER. With V trimmed by 0 bases and J by 1 base, 1 base remained unmatched. This CDR3 comprises 16 residues.

This chain links TRBV4-1 with TRBJ2-7, with TRBD2 matching 9 bases. The germline V gene has CDR1 MGHRA and CDR2 YSYEKL. The CDR3 runs 17 residues. J was trimmed by 3 bases and V by 0 bases; bases with no gene match: 9. The CDR3 DNA reads as TGCGCCAGCAGCCAAGACCGCTCCAGCGGGGGGTTCTACGAGCAGTACTTC. Its protein is CASSQDRSSGGFYEQYF.

This clonotype occurred a few times. V usage is TRBV4-1 and J usage is TRBJ2-3; D is uncertain. Germline V gives CDR1 MGHRA, CDR2 YSYEKL. V lost 1 base and J 2 bases, leaving 10 bases between the germline ends. The CDR3 loop spans 15 amino acids. The CDR3 region has the DNA TGCGCCAGCAGCCAAGGTGGGTTTACCACAGATACGCAGTATTTT. It specifies CASSQGGFTTDTQYF.

This clonotype was seen only a few times. This rearrangement joins TRBV7-9 to TRBJ2-2; no clear D. V shed 1 base and J shed 1 base, with 10 bases lying between them. The CDR3 has 16 amino acids. The germline CDR1 and CDR2 sequences are SEHNR and FQNEAQ (reference sequence). CDR3: CASSLDRPLNTGELFF. CDR3 in DNA: TGTGCCAGCAGCTTAGATAGACCATTGAACACCGGGGAGCTGTTTTTT.

This clonotype appeared a few times. The rearrangement links TRBV24-1 to TRBJ2-1; weak D call: TRBD1 (7 bases). Germline-derived CDR1 and CDR2 are KGHDR and SFDVKD. The V end lost 0 bases, the J end lost 5 bases, and 16 bases lay between the germline ends. CDR3 length equals 17 residues. The CDR3 is CATSDLQGGLGDNEQFF. In DNA, the CDR3 is TGTGCCACCAGTGATTTGCAGGGGGGCTTGGGAGACAATGAGCAGTTCTTC.

The chain has TRBV25-1 and TRBJ1-1, with D possibly TRBD1 on 5 matching bases. The CDR3 runs 15 residues. Germline CDR1 reads MGHDK; CDR2 reads SYGVNS. Trimming shortened V by 1 base and J by 2 bases, and 11 bases separated the two germline ends. The chain's CDR3 is CASSESGGDNTEAFF. The CDR3 DNA follows: TGTGCCAGCAGTGAATCAGGAGGGGATAACACTGAAGCTTTCTTT.

V gene TRBV20-1 combines with J gene TRBJ1-1, with D hard to call. Germline CDR1 DFQATT, CDR2 SNEGSKA (reference sequence). Trimming removed 0 bases at V and 4 bases at J, with 9 bases between. The CDR3 is 13 amino acids. CDR3 sequence: CSARDRQSTEAFF. Here the CDR3 DNA reads TGCAGTGCTAGAGATCGGCAGAGCACTGAAGCTTTCTTT.

The CDR3 DNA is TGTGCCAGCAGCCAAGTCCCCAGGGGAACCGGGGAGCTGTTTTTT. Its translation is CASSQVPRGTGELFF. The chain couples TRBV3-1 to TRBJ2-2, with D perhaps matching TRBD1 (6 bases). The germline gives CDR1 LGHDT, CDR2 YNNKEL (reference sequence). The CDR3 extends over 15 amino acids. V was pared by 1 base and J by 5 bases, with 11 bases between.